The sequence of this T cell receptor beta chain was determined in a study of T cell responses to AZD1222 COVID-19 vaccine. Study-level results: Spike as a whole was targeted by vaccine-associated CD4 TCRs, dominant at 160-218 and 743-854. Seropositivity was recorded at baseline in only 6 or 7 AZD1222 recipients. Reports say nearly half of spike-specific TCRs go after unmutated variant regions. Among the donors, most were white British and more were female, and clonal diversity was possibly underestimated.

This clone was recorded many times. The antigen is unknown. Other DNA sequences in the sample encode the same CDR3. Method: immunoSEQ multiplex PCR; TCRdb's copy keeps in-frame clones and lacks some. The sample has some 170,000 clones, 75% to 90% seen once. The CDR3 extends over 16 amino acids. V lost 1 base to trimming and J lost 2 bases, with 15 bases between them. The germline V gene has CDR1 MNHEY and CDR2 SVGAGI. The rearrangement links TRBV6-5 to TRBJ2-7, with D maybe TRBD2 (6 bases). The sequencing used peripheral blood, collected 28 days after the second dose of the MenACWY control vaccine. This sequence was found in an adult who received the MenACWY meningococcal vaccine as a control. As DNA, the CDR3 is TGTGCCAGCAGTTACTTTCGGGACTGGACCCCCTACGAGCAGTACTTC. Its protein product is CASSYFRDWTPYEQYF.